The rows below give T cell receptor beta chains drawn from one sample of a study of metastatic and nonmetastatic thyroid tumors. TCRdb redid the clone calls on the PCR reads using MiXCR. The sample gives 20,000 to 25,000 clones, roughly 20% of which show up once; 4% to 5.5% is in the top ten. Sequencing used adjacent normal tissue. The origin of the receptors is a female donor with papillary thyroid cancer or a benign thyroid nodule (not recorded which). Some clones in this sample may be carry-over from other donors' samples. The CDR3 runs from the conserved cysteine through the conserved F or W. Each record gives: J gene, V gene, CDR3 protein.

j_call: TRBJ2-1
v_call: TRBV3-1
cdr3_aa: CASSQDRGPYCQFF

j_call: TRBJ2-3
v_call: TRBV6-1
cdr3_aa: CASRSPDGTQYF

j_call: TRBJ2-7
v_call: TRBV30
cdr3_aa: CAWSRGGGYEQYF

j_call: TRBJ2-5
v_call: TRBV18
cdr3_aa: CASSRTSGGRQETQYF

j_call: TRBJ2-2
v_call: TRBV7-3
cdr3_aa: CASSSEPGSVAGELFF

j_call: TRBJ2-7
v_call: TRBV9
cdr3_aa: CASSVVGEAGYYEQYF

j_call: TRBJ2-1
v_call: TRBV6-1
cdr3_aa: CASKREMEQFF

j_call: TRBJ2-1
v_call: TRBV5-1
cdr3_aa: CASRPTTSRSNEQFF

j_call: TRBJ2-7
v_call: TRBV5-6
cdr3_aa: CASSGEPGQHSYEQYF

j_call: TRBJ2-2
v_call: TRBV5-1
cdr3_aa: CASSLSGDTGELFF

j_call: TRBJ1-2
v_call: TRBV24-1
cdr3_aa: CATSDGPKERTNYGYTF

j_call: TRBJ2-7
v_call: TRBV28
cdr3_aa: CASSRGLAGAYDQYF